Here is one TCR beta chain with its context. Though nominally healthy at sampling, donors likely had unrecorded immune exposures. The PCR had 60 Vbeta and 13 Jbeta primers. Assay used: immunoSEQ multiplex PCR; TCRdb lists only in-frame clones, some missing. The repertoire holds 150,000 to 180,000 clones, with about 68% as singletons. V was pared by 6 bases and J by 3 bases, with 14 bases of the junction left unmatched. Germline V CDR1 and CDR2: MNHEY, SMNVEV (reference sequence). The CDR3 consists of 16 residues. This sample stems from a study of cytomegalovirus exposure and HLA in healthy donors. The source is a man aged 18 to 30 in good health and CMV-seronegative. Sample: PBMCs. The chain employs TRBV27 and TRBJ2-7; 7 bases are a match to TRBD1. The CDR3 DNA sequence: TGTGCCAGCAGCCGAAAGCCCGGGACAGCCATCTACGAGCAGTACTTC. The encoded protein is CASSRKPGTAIYEQYF.